These 27 T cell receptor beta chains were all obtained from the same sample, sequenced in a study of cytomegalovirus exposure and HLA in healthy donors. The data were produced by immunoSEQ multiplex PCR, yet TCRdb's version contains in-frame clones alone and is incomplete. The table shows 300,000 to 400,000 clones, with 86% occurring only once. Sample: PBMCs. All receptors derive from a woman under 30 in good health and CMV-seronegative.

This chain links TRBV7-9 with TRBJ1-1, with D unclear. V shed 1 base and J shed 3 bases, with 9 bases lying between them. This CDR3 region has 14 residues. CDR1 and CDR2 (germline): SEHNR, FQNEAQ (reference sequence). In DNA form, the CDR3 reads TGTGCCAGCAGCTTAGTTCTCGGTTACACTGAAGCTTTCTTT. Protein sequence: CASSLVLGYTEAFF.

The chain links TRBV20-1 to TRBJ1-2, with D uncertain. CDR3 length: 11 amino acids. Trimming pared 2 bases from V and 5 bases from J, leaving 6 bases between. Germline V gene lookup returns CDR1 DFQATT and CDR2 SNEGSKA (reference sequence). This CDR3 is CSARSGYGYTF. CDR3 sequence (DNA): TGCAGTGCTAGATCCGGGTATGGCTACACCTTC.

This clone was counted between two and nine times. The chain has TRBV2 and TRBJ2-7; D may be TRBD2 (6 bases). V was trimmed by 8 bases and J by 0 bases, leaving 11 bases between them. CDR3 length: 13 amino acids. Germline loops: CDR1 SNHLY, CDR2 FYNNEI. CDR3 sequence: CASGGTSSYEQYF. As DNA, the CDR3 is TGTGCCAGCGGCGGGACTTCCTCCTACGAGCAGTACTTC.

In its sample, this clone was seen once. The chain uses TRBV28 and TRBJ1-3; a possible D gene is TRBD1 (5 bases). This CDR3 is built from 16 residues. Germline loops: CDR1 MDHEN, CDR2 SYDVKM. Trimming took off 3 bases at V and 0 bases at J, with 12 bases between the two ends. CDR3 DNA: TGTGCCAGCAGTTTTGGTTCAGGGCCCTCTGGAAACACCATATATTTT. Its protein is CASSFGSGPSGNTIYF.

The rearrangement joins TRBV6-5 to TRBJ2-2, with 8 bases that match TRBD2. Germline CDR1 is MNHEY and CDR2 is SVGAGI. The CDR3 totals 15 residues. V lost 6 bases, J lost 6 bases, and 9 bases stayed unmatched. The CDR3 loop reads CASSFRTSLAGELFF. CDR3 bases: TGTGCCAGCAGCTTTCGGACTAGCCTTGCCGGGGAGCTGTTTTTT.

The chain is built from TRBV6-5 and TRBJ2-4; 8 bases agree with TRBD1. The V and J ends lost 2 bases and 3 bases, in that order; junction bases with no gene match: 3. Germline V lookup: CDR1 MNHEY, CDR2 SVGAGI. The CDR3 has 15 residues. CDR3 nucleotide sequence: TGTGCCAGCAGTTACGGACAGGGAGTCAAAAACATTCAGTACTTC. Its protein product is CASSYGQGVKNIQYF.

The chain employs TRBV27 and TRBJ2-7; TRBD1 matches 7 bases. The CDR3 totals 18 residues. Trimming at V came to 6 bases and at J to 0 bases, leaving 17 bases not matched to a gene. Looked up from germline, CDR1 is MNHEY and CDR2 is SMNVEV (reference sequence). Here the CDR3 reads CASSLITPGGGGSYEQYF. The DNA for the CDR3 is TGTGCCAGCAGCCTAATTACCCCAGGGGGTGGGGGCTCCTACGAGCAGTACTTC.

The V call is TRBV6-5, the J call TRBJ2-3; D might be TRBD2 (5 bases). This CDR3 spans 14 amino acids. V was clipped by 5 bases and J by 0 bases, with 9 bases between them. The germline V gene has CDR1 MNHEY and CDR2 SVGAGI. The CDR3 here is CASSPGISTDTQYF. CDR3 nucleotides: TGTGCCAGCAGTCCGGGGATTAGCACAGATACGCAGTATTTT.

The chain uses TRBV5-6 and TRBJ2-5, with TRBD2 as a possible D gene (5 bases). V lost 0 bases to trimming and J lost 4 bases, with 7 bases between them. Germline V gene lookup returns CDR1 SGHDT and CDR2 YYEEEE. This CDR3 comprises 13 residues. The CDR3, as DNA: TGTGCCAGCAGCTTGGTCCGGGGAGAGACCCAGTACTTC. Its translation is CASSLVRGETQYF.

The J gene is TRBJ1-1, the V gene TRBV18; TRBD1 is a possible D gene (5 bases). Germline assignment: CDR1 KGHSH and CDR2 LQKENI. V lost 6 bases and J 8 bases, leaving 13 bases between the germline ends. The length of the CDR3 is 12 residues. DNA of the CDR3: TGTGCCAGCTCCCAGGGAAGTCCGGAAGCTTTCTTT. Translation: CASSQGSPEAFF.

V is TRBV27 and J is TRBJ2-4, with 7 nucleotides matching TRBD1. This CDR3 region has 14 residues. The ends lost 5 bases at V and 8 bases at J; junction bases unmatched: 9. Germline V gives CDR1 MNHEY, CDR2 SMNVEV (reference sequence). The CDR3 protein is CASSQGGAWDIQYF. CDR3 coding DNA: TGTGCCAGCAGTCAAGGGGGCGCTTGGGACATTCAGTACTTC.

The chain combines TRBV30 with TRBJ2-3, with D perhaps TRBD1 (5 bases). From germline, CDR1 is GTSNPN and CDR2 SVGIG (reference sequence). There are 14 residues in the CDR3. Trimming took off 2 bases at V and 2 bases at J, with 11 bases between the two ends. CDR3 sequence reads: CAWSLGGATDTQYF. CDR3 in DNA: TGTGCCTGGAGTCTAGGTGGGGCCACAGATACGCAGTATTTT.

CDR3 amino acids: CAWSNSPYGYTF. In nucleotides, the CDR3 is TGTGCCTGGAGTAACAGCCCCTATGGCTACACCTTC. J is TRBJ1-2 and V is TRBV30; no clear D. Deletions cut 2 bases from V and 4 bases from J, with 8 bases between. CDR3 length: 12 amino acids. Germline CDR1 is GTSNPN and CDR2 is SVGIG (reference sequence).

The gene calls are TRBV6-5 and TRBJ1-4; 10 positions agree with TRBD1. The J segment lost 7 bases and the V segment lost 4 bases, leaving 9 bases of the junction unmatched. The germline V gene encodes CDR1 MNHEY and CDR2 SVGAGI. This CDR3 region has 16 residues. The CDR3 protein is CASSSQDRGRGEKLFF. Here the CDR3 DNA reads TGTGCCAGCAGTTCACAAGACAGGGGGCGGGGTGAAAAACTGTTTTTT.

This clone was counted once. This chain links TRBV28 with TRBJ2-4; 12 bases agree with TRBD1. V gave up 1 base and J gave up 0 bases; unmatched junction bases: 7. Germline V gives CDR1 MDHEN, CDR2 SYDVKM. The CDR3 covers 19 residues. The CDR3 spells CASSLSTGTGGLAKNIQYF. The CDR3 DNA reads TGTGCCAGCAGTTTATCCACCGGGACAGGGGGCCTAGCCAAAAACATTCAGTACTTC.

This clone is a singleton in its sample. This chain joins TRBV5-1 and TRBJ2-6; 7 bases align to TRBD1. The germline gives CDR1 SGHRS, CDR2 YFSETQ. Trimming took 4 bases from V and 0 from J; bases not matched to a gene: 7. The CDR3 is 17 residues long. The CDR3 bases are TGCGCCAGCAGCCCGCGACAGGGTCCCTCTGGGGCCAACGTCCTGACTTTC. It translates to CASSPRQGPSGANVLTF.

Here the CDR3 reads CASRPPGQVVGYTF. The CDR3 DNA reads TGTGCCAGCAGACCGCCGGGACAGGTAGTTGGCTACACCTTC. The chain is built from TRBV28 and TRBJ1-2; 8 positions match TRBD1. Trimming took 6 bases from V and 7 from J; bases not matched to a gene: 10. Germline assignment: CDR1 MDHEN and CDR2 SYDVKM. The CDR3 loop spans 14 amino acids.

J is TRBJ2-5 and V is TRBV5-1; D is perhaps TRBD2 (5 bases). From germline, CDR1 is SGHRS and CDR2 YFSETQ. The CDR3 contains 13 residues. The V and J ends lost 6 bases and 0 bases respectively, with 9 bases between them. CDR3 DNA: TGCGCCAGCAACCCCGGGGACCAAGAGACCCAGTACTTC. The encoded protein is CASNPGDQETQYF.

The V and J genes are TRBV28 and TRBJ1-1, with 7 bases identical to TRBD1. The germline CDR1 and CDR2 sequences are MDHEN and SYDVKM. The V gene end was trimmed by 3 bases and the J gene end by 5 bases; junction bases not matched to a gene: 3. CDR3 length: 13 amino acids. CDR3 residues: CASSFLTGTEAFF. The CDR3 DNA is TGTGCCAGCAGTTTTTTGACAGGGACTGAAGCTTTCTTT.

This clone has only one observation. The rearrangement uses TRBV27 and TRBJ1-5; 8 bases are shared with TRBD1. CDR1 and CDR2 from the germline V gene are MNHEY and SMNVEV (reference sequence). The CDR3 loop spans 13 amino acids. With V trimmed by 3 bases and J by 8 bases, 3 bases remained unmatched. This CDR3 reads CASSLNRGEPQHF. As DNA, the CDR3 is TGTGCCAGCAGTTTGAACAGGGGGGAGCCCCAGCATTTT.

CDR3 nucleotide sequence: TGTGCCAGCAGCTTAAGCGGGAAAGCCTACGAGCAGTACTTC. Translation gives CASSLSGKAYEQYF. The rearrangement links TRBV7-9 to TRBJ2-7, with 7 nucleotides matching TRBD2. Germline loops: CDR1 SEHNR, CDR2 FQNEAQ (reference sequence). J lost 2 bases, V lost 2 bases, and 3 bases had no gene match. The CDR3 is made up of 14 amino acids.

V is TRBV6-5 and J is TRBJ1-2; 7 positions match TRBD1. The length of the CDR3 is 15 residues. With V trimmed by 6 bases and J by 4 bases, 11 bases remained unmatched. Germline V gene sequence: CDR1 MNHEY, CDR2 SVGAGI. As DNA, the CDR3 is TGTGCCAGCAGGTCAACAGGGGAGAGTGGCTATGGCTACACCTTC. This codes for CASRSTGESGYGYTF.

This clone was counted a single time. V is TRBV27 and J is TRBJ2-4, with 9 bases fitting TRBD2. The CDR3 totals 14 residues. Germline assignment: CDR1 MNHEY and CDR2 SMNVEV (reference sequence). The V segment lost 1 base and the J segment 7 bases; nucleotides outside the gene matches: 2. CDR3 sequence (DNA): TGTGCCAGCAGTTTATTAGCGGGGGCGAACATTCAGTACTTC. This gives the protein CASSLLAGANIQYF.

This chain joins TRBV18 and TRBJ2-5, with D possibly matching TRBD2 (5 bases). The CDR3 contains 15 residues. Trimming left V 2 bases short and J 2 bases short, with 12 bases between. CDR1 KGHSH and CDR2 LQKENI come from the germline V gene. The CDR3 here is CASSPGEGSQETQYF. The CDR3 region has the DNA TGTGCCAGCTCACCAGGCGAGGGTTCTCAAGAGACCCAGTACTTC.

This clone was seen only once. V gene TRBV5-4 combines with J gene TRBJ1-6, with unresolved D. Germline lookup yields CDR1 SGHNT and CDR2 YYREEE (reference sequence). With 1 base removed from V and 0 bases from J, the gap between germline ends came to 5 bases. The CDR3 runs to 15 residues. CDR3 protein: CASSLSSSYNSPLHF. The CDR3 DNA sequence: TGTGCCAGCAGCTTGTCGAGCTCCTATAATTCACCCCTCCACTTT. The whole variable domain, remainder taken from reference TRBV5-4 and TRBJ1-6, is ETGVTQSPTHLIKTRGQQVTLRCSSQSGHNTVSWYQQALGQGPQFIFQYYREEENGRGNFPPRFSGLQFPNYSSELNVNALELDDSALYLCASSLSSSYNSPLHFGNGTRLTVT.

V and J are TRBV10-1 and TRBJ2-3; TRBD1 aligns across 10 bases. There are 14 residues in the CDR3. Germline V lookup: CDR1 WNHNN, CDR2 SYGVQD (reference sequence). J was trimmed by 9 bases and V by 0 bases; bases with no gene match: 3. The CDR3 is CASSESAGQGTQYF. The DNA of the CDR3 is TGCGCCAGCAGTGAGTCCGCGGGACAGGGGACGCAGTATTTT.

This clone was seen more than once but under ten times. The chain links TRBV5-1 to TRBJ1-1, with D hard to call. This CDR3 spans 13 amino acids. Germline CDR1 reads SGHRS; CDR2 reads YFSETQ. Trimming stripped 4 bases from V and 2 bases from J, with 9 bases between. DNA for the CDR3: TGCGCCAGCAGCACAAGCGGAAACACTGAAGCTTTCTTT. This sequence encodes CASSTSGNTEAFF.